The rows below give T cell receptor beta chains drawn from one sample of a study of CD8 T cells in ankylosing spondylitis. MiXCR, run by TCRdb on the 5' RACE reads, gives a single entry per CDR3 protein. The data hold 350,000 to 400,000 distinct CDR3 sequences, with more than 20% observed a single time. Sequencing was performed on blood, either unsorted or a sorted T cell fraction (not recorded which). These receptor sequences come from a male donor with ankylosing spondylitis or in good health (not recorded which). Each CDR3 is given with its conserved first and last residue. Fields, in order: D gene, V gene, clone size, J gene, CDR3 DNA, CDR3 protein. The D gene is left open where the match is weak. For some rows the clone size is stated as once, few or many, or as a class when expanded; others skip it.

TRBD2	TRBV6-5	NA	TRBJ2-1	TGTGCCAGCAGTTCCACGGGGGGACCGAGGTACAATGAGCAGTTCTTC	CASSSTGGPRYNEQFF
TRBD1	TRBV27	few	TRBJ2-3	TGTGCCAGCAGTTTAGGACAGGGGCTCATAGATACGCAGTATTTT	CASSLGQGLIDTQYF
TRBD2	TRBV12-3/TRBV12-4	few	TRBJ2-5	TGTGCCAGCAGTTTGGGACTAGCGGGGGGCGCAGAGACCCAGTACTTC	CASSLGLAGGAETQYF
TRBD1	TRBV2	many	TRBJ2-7	TGTGCCAGCAGTGATACGGGACAGGGCGACTCCTACGAGCAGTACTTC	CASSDTGQGDSYEQYF
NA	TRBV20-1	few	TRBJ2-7	TGCAGTGCTAGGACTCGGGGGTCCTACTACGAGCAGTACTTC	CSARTRGSYYEQYF
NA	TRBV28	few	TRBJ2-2	TGTGCCAGCAGACTTCAGCTAATCAGGACGACGAACACCGGGGAGCTGTTTTTT	CASRLQLIRTTNTGELFF
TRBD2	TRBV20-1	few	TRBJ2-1	TGCAGTGCTACGAGCGGGGGACCCTACAATGAGCAGTTCTTC	CSATSGGPYNEQFF
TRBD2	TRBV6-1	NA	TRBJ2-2	TGTGCCAGCAGTCCCGGGACTAGCGGGGGGGCCGGCACCGGGGAGCTGTTTTTT	CASSPGTSGGAGTGELFF
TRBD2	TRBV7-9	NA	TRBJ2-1	TGTGCCAGCCCCCCTGATGGGCTAGCGGGGGCCGACAATGAGCAGTTCTTC	CASPPDGLAGADNEQFF
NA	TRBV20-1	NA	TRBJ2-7	TGCAGTGCTAGAAACAGGGATCCCTCCTACGAGCAGTACTTC	CSARNRDPSYEQYF
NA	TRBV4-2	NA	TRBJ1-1	TGTGCCAGCAGCCAGCTTTATCCGACAGGAACGAACACTGAAGCTTTCTTT	CASSQLYPTGTNTEAFF
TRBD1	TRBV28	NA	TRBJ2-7	TGTGCCAGCAGTATCTACAGGGGCCCCTACGAGCAGTACTTC	CASSIYRGPYEQYF
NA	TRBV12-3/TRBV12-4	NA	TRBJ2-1	TGTGCCAGCAGTTTATACCGCAGGCCCGCGAAAGGTGAGCAGTTCTTC	CASSLYRRPAKGEQFF
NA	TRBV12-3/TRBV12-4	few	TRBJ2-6	TGTGCCAGCAGCGAGCAGGAAATATTCTCTGGGGCCAACGTCCTGACTTTC	CASSEQEIFSGANVLTF
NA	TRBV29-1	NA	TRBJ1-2	TGCAGCGTTGTCCCCGGGGTTCCGGACTATGGCTACACCTTC	CSVVPGVPDYGYTF
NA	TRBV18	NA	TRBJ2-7	TGTGCCAGCTCACCTCAGACAGCGCCTAACTACGAGCAGTACTTC	CASSPQTAPNYEQYF
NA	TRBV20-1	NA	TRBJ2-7	TGCAGTGCTAGGGGCAAATACTACGAGCAGTACTTC	CSARGKYYEQYF
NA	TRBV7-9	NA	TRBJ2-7	TGTGCCAGCAGCCAGAGGGGGAAGGGGTACGAGCAGTACTTC	CASSQRGKGYEQYF
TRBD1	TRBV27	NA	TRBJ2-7	TGTGCCAGCAGGCCTCTCCAGGGACAGGGGTGGTACGAGCAGTACTTC	CASRPLQGQGWYEQYF
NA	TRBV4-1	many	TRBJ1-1	TGCGCCAGCAGCCAAGACAGGGAAACTGAAGCTTTCTTT	CASSQDRETEAFF
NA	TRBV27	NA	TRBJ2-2	TGTGCCAGCAGTTACATCACCGGGGAGCTGTTTTTT	CASSYITGELFF
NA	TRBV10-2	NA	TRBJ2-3	TGCGCCAGCAGTGAGTACCGGGATTTCTTGGCGCAGTATTTT	CASSEYRDFLAQYF
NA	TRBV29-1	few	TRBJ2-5	TGCAGCGTTGAAGTCCGGGGCTCTCCTGGGGAGACCCAGTACTTC	CSVEVRGSPGETQYF
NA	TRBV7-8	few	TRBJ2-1	TGTGCCAGCACGTCGGGATTGGGTGAGCAGTTCTTC	CASTSGLGEQFF
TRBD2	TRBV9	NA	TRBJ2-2	TGTGCCAGCAGCGTAGGATTAGCGGGCGGGGAGCTGTTTTTT	CASSVGLAGGELFF
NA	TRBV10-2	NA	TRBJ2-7	TGCGCCAGCAGGGGGGAGTGGCAGTACTTC	CASRGEWQYF
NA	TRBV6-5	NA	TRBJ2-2	TGTGCCAGCAGTTACTTCGCAGGGCCCGCCACCGGGGAGCTGTTTTTT	CASSYFAGPATGELFF